This TCR beta chain emerged from a study of blood T cells in healthy people across ages. This clonotype was counted only a few times. This CDR3 is 14 amino acids long. Unmatched junction bases numbered 4, after V lost 7 bases and J lost 4 bases. CDR1 ENHRY and CDR2 SYGVKD come from the germline V gene. Together with a sample-barcoded 5' primer, a J-beta primer mix was included in a second PCR lasting roughly 6 to 12 cycles. TCRdb processed the 5' RACE reads anew with MiXCR; each CDR3 protein has one entry. The profile shows under 2,000,000 distinct CDR3 sequences, about 49% of them singletons. This clonotype originated in a woman between 35 and 50 years old in good health. Specimen: blood. This chain joins TRBV10-3 and TRBJ2-1; 10 bases line up with TRBD1. CDR3 in amino acids: CAINGQGGYNEQFF. CDR3 nucleotide sequence: TGTGCCATCAACGGACAGGGGGGATACAATGAGCAGTTCTTC.